This entry lists 27 T cell receptor beta chains sequenced from one sample in a study of cytomegalovirus exposure and HLA in healthy donors. It was with 60 Vbeta and 13 Jbeta primers that the PCR ran. Some clones are missing from TCRdb's copy, which holds only in-frame ones; the method was immunoSEQ multiplex PCR. The sample has 120,000 to 150,000 clones, around 73% seen once. Specimen: PBMCs. Receptor source: a human donor in good health.

V is TRBV5-6 and J is TRBJ1-2; 8 positions agree with TRBD1. J lost 8 bases, V lost 4 bases, and 10 bases had no gene match. The germline CDR1 and CDR2 sequences are SGHDT and YYEEEE. This CDR3 has 14 amino acids. The CDR3 spells CASSTRTGKIGYTF. CDR3 nucleotides: TGTGCCAGCAGCACCCGGACAGGGAAGATCGGCTACACCTTC.

This chain joins TRBV5-5 and TRBJ2-5; D not resolved. V was clipped by 4 bases and J by 5 bases, with 12 bases between them. This CDR3 region has 13 residues. Germline-derived CDR1 and CDR2 are SGHKS and YYEKEE (reference sequence). CDR3 in DNA: TGTGCCAGCAGCCTCTATTATCGGGAGACCCAGTACTTC. This gives the protein CASSLYYRETQYF.

This chain links TRBV12-5 with TRBJ2-5; D is possibly TRBD2 (5 bases). The CDR3 totals 13 residues. V was pared by 0 bases and J by 7 bases, with 9 bases between. Germline V gene lookup returns CDR1 LGHNT and CDR2 FRNRAP. The CDR3, as DNA: TGTGCTAGTGGTTTGGTGGGAAGCGGGACCCAGTACTTC. It encodes CASGLVGSGTQYF.

This clone appeared a few times. The chain couples TRBV9 to TRBJ1-2; 9 nucleotides line up with TRBD1. The V segment lost 3 bases and the J segment 3 bases; nucleotides outside the gene matches: 9. Germline lookup yields CDR1 SGDLS and CDR2 YYNGEE. The CDR3 sequence is 16 residues long. The CDR3 bases are TGTGCCAGCAGCGAAGGGACAGGGCGGTTTGACTATGGCTACACCTTC. This encodes CASSEGTGRFDYGYTF.

The chain couples TRBV6-1 to TRBJ1-1; 9 nucleotides align to TRBD1. Germline V gives CDR1 MNHNS, CDR2 SASEGT. Trimming cost V 1 base and J 5 bases; bases outside gene matches: 5. The CDR3 totals 15 residues. CDR3 bases: TGTGCCAGCAGTGAAGTGGGACAGGGTTGGACTGAAGCTTTCTTT. As protein: CASSEVGQGWTEAFF.

The chain recombines TRBV6-6 with TRBJ2-3; tentative D call: TRBD2 (5 bases). CDR1 MNHNY and CDR2 SVGAGI come from the germline V gene (reference sequence). Trimming removed 7 bases at V and 4 bases at J, with 15 bases between. The CDR3 covers 14 residues. The CDR3 region has the DNA TGTGCCAGCACCACCCCCGACTACCCAGATACGCAGTATTTT. Its protein product is CASTTPDYPDTQYF.

The chain links TRBV7-3 to TRBJ2-3, with D tentatively TRBD2 (6 bases). Deletions cut 5 bases from V and 1 base from J, with 13 bases between. This CDR3 is built from 15 residues. Per germline, CDR1 SGHTA and CDR2 FQGTGA. The CDR3 bases are TGTGCCAGCAGCCCTCTCGGGGGTGGCACAGATACGCAGTATTTT. This translates into CASSPLGGGTDTQYF.

The chain links TRBV11-2 to TRBJ2-1; weak D call: TRBD1 (5 bases). With 0 bases removed from V and 7 bases from J, the gap between germline ends came to 25 bases. CDR1 is SGHAT, CDR2 FQNNGV, per germline. This CDR3 spans 19 amino acids. The CDR3 DNA follows: TGTGCCAGCAGCTTAGATCCCCCCTATGTGGGGCGAGTAAGGAATGAGCAGTTCTTC. This codes for CASSLDPPYVGRVRNEQFF.

The V gene is TRBV5-4, the J gene TRBJ2-5, with D possibly being TRBD2 (7 bases). Trimming pared 1 base from V and 4 bases from J, leaving 14 bases between. CDR1 and CDR2 from the germline V gene are SGHNT and YYREEE (reference sequence). The CDR3 length is 15 residues. CDR3 nucleotide sequence: TGTGCCAGCAGCTTGAAGGGGGGGAACGCAGAGACCCAGTACTTC. It is translated as CASSLKGGNAETQYF.

The chain uses TRBV19 and TRBJ2-1, with unresolved D. The CDR3 spans 14 residues. Trimming pared 4 bases from V and 5 bases from J, leaving 12 bases between. Looked up from germline, CDR1 is LNHDA and CDR2 is SQIVND (reference sequence). CDR3 bases: TGTGCCAGTAGTAGGAGTGTACGCAACAATGAGCAGTTCTTC. Protein sequence: CASSRSVRNNEQFF.

The rearrangement joins TRBV2 to TRBJ2-1; a weak D match, TRBD1 (6 bases). Germline-derived CDR1 and CDR2 are SNHLY and FYNNEI. Trimming stripped 6 bases from V and 4 bases from J, with 16 bases between. The CDR3 has 15 residues. CDR3 protein: CASRGAVSSYNEQFF. Here the CDR3 DNA reads TGTGCCAGCAGGGGGGCAGTTTCGTCGTACAATGAGCAGTTCTTC.

The chain employs TRBV7-9 and TRBJ2-1; D possibly corresponds to TRBD2 (5 bases). In germline, CDR1 is SEHNR, CDR2 FQNEAQ (reference sequence). V lost 5 bases to trimming and J lost 4 bases, with 18 bases between them. The CDR3 totals 16 residues. The CDR3 DNA sequence: TGTGCCAGCAGCACTCCCGACACGGACTTGTACAATGAGCAGTTCTTC. Translating gives CASSTPDTDLYNEQFF.

As concerns this clone: One end of the junction varies from germline; a read error may be responsible. J is TRBJ2-7 and V is TRBV7-7; 10 nucleotides line up with TRBD2. CDR1 SSHAT and CDR2 FNYEAQ come from the germline V gene (reference sequence). This CDR3 contains 13 residues. CDR3 residues: CASSSRTSGEQYF. As DNA, the CDR3 is TGTGCTAGCAGCTCCCGGACTAGCGGCGAGCAGTACTTC.

This chain uses TRBV5-6 with TRBJ1-5; no clear D gene. Deletions cut 2 bases from V and 4 bases from J, with 4 bases between. The CDR3 runs 12 residues. From germline, CDR1 is SGHDT and CDR2 YYEEEE. This CDR3 reads CASSFHNQPQHF. The CDR3 DNA reads TGTGCCAGCAGCTTCCATAATCAGCCCCAGCATTTT. The entire variable domain, with the rest obtained from reference TRBV5-6 and TRBJ1-5, is as follows: DAGVTQSPTHLIKTRGQQVTLRCSPKSGHDTVSWYQQALGQGPQFIFQYYEEEERQRGNFPDRFSGHQFPNYSSELNVNALLLGDSALYLCASSFHNQPQHFGDGTRLSIL.

The rearrangement links TRBV6-5 to TRBJ1-2, with 8 bases aligning to TRBD1. Germline V gene lookup returns CDR1 MNHEY and CDR2 SVGAGI. The J segment lost 3 bases and the V segment lost 0 bases, leaving 3 bases of the junction unmatched. The CDR3 totals 15 residues. The CDR3 DNA sequence: TGTGCCAGCAGTTACTCCAGGGGGCTTCACTATGGCTACACCTTC. It is translated as CASSYSRGLHYGYTF.

V gene TRBV9 combines with J gene TRBJ2-1; TRBD2 aligns across 11 bases. Germline V gene sequence: CDR1 SGDLS, CDR2 YYNGEE. V lost 0 bases and J lost 1; bases outside the gene matches: 6. This CDR3 comprises 18 residues. The CDR3 sequence is CASSVGISGRGSYNEQFF. CDR3 nucleotide sequence: TGTGCCAGCAGCGTAGGCATTAGCGGGAGGGGTTCCTACAATGAGCAGTTCTTC.

The J gene is TRBJ2-5, the V gene TRBV6-6, with 11 bases fitting TRBD1. TRBJ2-7 matches the DNA end more closely, so the J call is doubtful. Germline CDR1 MNHNY, CDR2 SVGAGI (reference sequence). CDR3 length: 14 residues. For the CDR3, the DNA is TGTGCCAGCAGCCCGGGACAGGGGGAGGCCGAGCAGTACTTC. Amino acid sequence: CASSPGQGEAEQYF.

The CDR3 nucleotides are TGTGCCATCAGCCTCTCCGGGACAGGGGAAGGCACCGGGGAGCTGTTTTTT. It encodes CAISLSGTGEGTGELFF. The V gene is TRBV10-3, the J gene TRBJ2-2, with 10 bases aligning to TRBD1. This CDR3 comprises 17 residues. J was trimmed by 4 bases and V by 6 bases; bases with no gene match: 11. CDR1 and CDR2 (germline): ENHRY, SYGVKD.

V and J are TRBV27 and TRBJ2-2; D is possibly TRBD1 (6 bases). The V end lost 3 bases, the J end lost 5 bases, and 13 bases lay between the germline ends. Per the germline V gene, CDR1 is MNHEY and CDR2 is SMNVEV (reference sequence). The CDR3 spans 15 residues. The CDR3 DNA follows: TGTGCCAGCAGTTTTTCAGGGGCGCGAACCGGGGAGCTGTTTTTT. Translating it yields CASSFSGARTGELFF.

The chain couples TRBV30 to TRBJ1-1; 8 bases line up with TRBD1. The J segment lost 6 bases and the V segment lost 5 bases, leaving 2 bases of the junction unmatched. Germline-derived CDR1 and CDR2 are GTSNPN and SVGIG (reference sequence). This CDR3 contains 11 residues. CDR3: CAWDRGPEAFF. The CDR3 DNA reads as TGTGCCTGGGACAGGGGACCTGAAGCTTTCTTT.

This rearrangement joins TRBV25-1 to TRBJ2-1, with 10 nucleotides matching TRBD2. Germline V CDR1 and CDR2: MGHDK, SYGVNS. The CDR3 is 13 residues long. Trimming at V came to 6 bases and at J to 8 bases, leaving 4 bases not matched to a gene. CDR3 sequence reads: CASRASGSYEQFF. The CDR3 DNA reads TGTGCCAGCAGGGCTAGCGGGAGTTATGAGCAGTTCTTC.

The chain employs TRBV6-6 and TRBJ2-7, with TRBD1 matching 7 bases. CDR3 length equals 15 residues. J gave up 4 bases and V 1 base, and 7 bases lay outside the gene matches. The germline gives CDR1 MNHNY, CDR2 SVGAGI (reference sequence). The CDR3 protein is CASSYYQGDAYEQYF. For the CDR3, the DNA is TGTGCCAGCAGTTACTATCAGGGGGATGCTTACGAGCAGTACTTC.

The chain uses TRBV2 and TRBJ2-7, with 7 bases fitting TRBD2. CDR1 and CDR2 (germline): SNHLY, FYNNEI. CDR3 size: 13 residues. V dropped 7 bases and J dropped 6; count of bases not matched to a gene: 9. The CDR3 nucleotides are TGTGCCAGCATGGGGGACTACGTGGGCGAGCAGTACTTC. This encodes CASMGDYVGEQYF.

V usage is TRBV11-2 and J usage is TRBJ2-5, with 8 nucleotides matching TRBD2. CDR3 length: 16 residues. CDR1 is SGHAT and CDR2 is FQNNGV in the germline V gene. V lost 0 bases and J lost 4; bases outside the gene matches: 7. The CDR3 spells CASSLDSGGGGETQYF. For the CDR3, the DNA is TGTGCCAGCAGCTTAGATTCCGGGGGGGGCGGAGAGACCCAGTACTTC.

The V and J genes are TRBV30 and TRBJ1-1; D gene unclear. The CDR3 sequence is 12 residues long. V lost 0 bases and J 5 bases, leaving 7 bases between the germline ends. Germline V gives CDR1 GTSNPN, CDR2 SVGIG (reference sequence). The chain's CDR3 is CAWSVRVTEAFF. CDR3 nucleotides: TGTGCCTGGAGTGTACGGGTAACTGAAGCTTTCTTT.

This chain connects TRBV2 to TRBJ2-5; D perhaps matches TRBD2 (5 bases). Trimming pared 7 bases from V and 4 bases from J, leaving 13 bases between. The CDR3 spans 13 residues. CDR1 and CDR2 from the germline V gene are SNHLY and FYNNEI. The CDR3 DNA follows: TGTGCCAGCAAGGACTGGTGGGGAGAGACCCAGTACTTC. Its protein is CASKDWWGETQYF.

This clone was counted a few times. This sequence joins TRBV9 and TRBJ1-1, with D perhaps matching TRBD1 (5 bases). The CDR3 length is 14 residues. V lost 0 bases to trimming and J lost 6 bases, with 12 bases between them. The V gene's germline CDR1 is SGDLS and CDR2 YYNGEE. CDR3 loop: CASSVVTGTAEAFF. The CDR3 DNA sequence: TGTGCCAGCAGCGTAGTAACAGGAACGGCTGAAGCTTTCTTT.